A single sample gave rise to the 32 T cell receptor beta chains below, sequenced in a study of blood T cell repertoires in COVID-19 (dated by TCRdb to about 2020). The library was produced with the immunoSEQ multiplex PCR assay. What TCRdb holds here is the immuneACCESS table cut down to in-frame rearrangements. Part of the clones is not present; checked against another copy, under half of the missing clones reflect an unresolved V gene, and the others are unexplained. In this sample the table shows approximately 160,000 clones, over 90% of which occur a single time. The ten largest account for about 0.54% of the sample. The sample comprised peripheral blood. The receptors come from a man aged 45-60 years with acute or convalescent COVID-19.

This sequence joins TRBV24-1 and TRBJ1-2; D is uncertain. Trimming cost V 9 bases and J 4 bases, with 11 bases left between them. The germline V gene has CDR1 KGHDR and CDR2 SFDVKD. This CDR3 region has 12 residues. CDR3 in amino acids: CATSQTSYGYTF. The DNA of the CDR3 is TGTGCCACCTCACAAACCTCCTATGGCTACACCTTC.

The chain joins TRBV11-2 to TRBJ2-1, with a possible D match to TRBD1 (6 bases). CDR1 is SGHAT, CDR2 FQNNGV, per germline. The V gene lost 1 base and the J gene lost 6 bases, with 13 bases spanning the gap. The CDR3 extends over 15 amino acids. CDR3 loop: CASSLVAGVSNEQFF. The CDR3 nucleotides read TGTGCCAGCAGCTTAGTGGCAGGGGTTAGCAATGAGCAGTTCTTC.

The chain links TRBV6-5 to TRBJ2-7; weak D call: TRBD1 (6 bases). CDR3 length equals 16 residues. V was pared by 0 bases and J by 1 base, with 13 bases between. Germline V gives CDR1 MNHEY, CDR2 SVGAGI. CDR3: CASSYSRGSGSYEQYF. The CDR3 region has the DNA TGTGCCAGCAGTTACTCGAGGGGGTCCGGGTCCTACGAGCAGTACTTC.

The chain carries TRBV5-1 and TRBJ2-3, with TRBD2 identical over 7 bases. Germline loops: CDR1 SGHRS, CDR2 YFSETQ. The CDR3 consists of 14 residues. V dropped 3 bases and J dropped 5; count of bases not matched to a gene: 6. CDR3 nucleotides: TGCGCCAGCAGCTGGGCGGGAGCGATAGATACGCAGTATTTT. Translating gives CASSWAGAIDTQYF. The entire variable domain, with the rest obtained from reference TRBV5-1 and TRBJ2-3, is as follows: KAGVTQTPRYLIKTRGQQVTLSCSPISGHRSVSWYQQTPGQGLQFLFEYFSETQRNKGNFPGRFSGRQFSNSRSEMNVSTLELGDSALYLCASSWAGAIDTQYFGPGTRLTVL.

The gene calls are TRBV14 and TRBJ2-1; tentative D call: TRBD1 (6 bases). CDR3 length: 13 amino acids. Trimming took off 5 bases at V and 4 bases at J, with 9 bases between the two ends. Germline V CDR1 and CDR2: SGHDN, FVKESK. CDR3: CASSKGVYNEQFF. CDR3 in DNA: TGTGCCAGCAGCAAGGGGGTGTACAATGAGCAGTTCTTC.

The chain recombines TRBV5-1 with TRBJ1-3; D unclear. CDR3 size: 15 residues. Germline assignment: CDR1 SGHRS and CDR2 YFSETQ. V shed 0 bases and J shed 0 bases, with 7 bases lying between them. The CDR3 DNA sequence: TGCGCCAGCAGCTTGGGACAAGTCTCTGGAAACACCATATATTTT. Amino acid sequence: CASSLGQVSGNTIYF.

The chain recombines TRBV9 with TRBJ2-3; 7 positions agree with TRBD2. Germline assignment: CDR1 SGDLS and CDR2 YYNGEE. The CDR3 contains 16 residues. The V segment lost 4 bases and the J segment 6 bases; nucleotides outside the gene matches: 14. CDR3 DNA sequence: TGTGCCAGCAGCCAAGGAGCGGGACCATCAGGGGATACGCAGTATTTT. Residues: CASSQGAGPSGDTQYF.

This clone showed up just once. The rearrangement uses TRBV28 and TRBJ1-5; no clear D gene. This CDR3 is built from 14 residues. CDR1 MDHEN and CDR2 SYDVKM come from the germline V gene. V shed 8 bases and J shed 2 bases, with 13 bases lying between them. Here the CDR3 DNA reads TGTGCCAGCGGCAGTGGTTGGCGCAATCAGCCCCAGCATTTT. As protein: CASGSGWRNQPQHF.

The rearrangement links TRBV30 to TRBJ1-4, with no clear D. Trimming pared 5 bases from V and 0 bases from J, leaving 7 bases between. The CDR3 covers 13 residues. Germline CDR1 and CDR2: GTSNPN and SVGIG (reference sequence). CDR3 sequence reads: CAWRIATNEKLFF. CDR3 DNA sequence: TGTGCCTGGCGTATCGCAACTAATGAAAAACTGTTTTTT.

As concerns this clone: One end of the junction does not line up with germline, which may come from a read error. Other DNA sequences in the sample encode the same CDR3. The rearrangement joins TRBV3-1 (or the pseudogene TRBV3-2) to TRBJ1-6; D remains unclear. This CDR3 has 14 amino acids. Germline V gene sequence: CDR1 LGHDT, CDR2 YNNKEL (reference sequence). In DNA form, the CDR3 reads TGTGCCAGCAGCTTTGCGGGCGATAATTCGCCCCTCCACTTT. Translating it yields CASSFAGDNSPLHF.

The chain has TRBV15 and TRBJ1-1; D is uncertain. V was pared by 0 bases and J by 1 base, with 6 bases between. The CDR3 contains 14 residues. Germline CDR1 LNHNV, CDR2 YYDKDF (reference sequence). CDR3 DNA sequence: TGTGCCACCAGCAGAGATAGAGGGAACACTGAAGCTTTCTTT. It translates to CATSRDRGNTEAFF.

The chain links TRBV7-9 to TRBJ1-3; 9 bases are shared with TRBD1. The CDR3 is made up of 17 amino acids. From germline, CDR1 is SEHNR and CDR2 FQNEAQ (reference sequence). Unmatched junction bases numbered 8, after V lost 5 bases and J lost 0 bases. The CDR3 region is CASSMTGTGRSGNTIYF. CDR3 coding DNA: TGTGCCAGCAGCATGACCGGGACAGGGCGCTCTGGAAACACCATATATTTT.

The rearrangement uses TRBV5-8 and TRBJ1-6, with TRBD1 as a possible D gene (5 bases). Germline V gene sequence: CDR1 SGHTS, CDR2 YDEGEE. This CDR3 spans 16 amino acids. Trimming shortened V by 5 bases and J by 0 bases, and 12 bases separated the two germline ends. The chain's CDR3 is CASSLDRVSYNSPLHF. CDR3 sequence (DNA): TGTGCCAGCAGTCTCGACAGAGTCTCCTATAATTCACCCCTCCACTTT.

The chain joins TRBV10-3 to TRBJ2-2; 7 positions match TRBD1. V was pared by 3 bases and J by 11 bases, with 3 bases of the junction left unmatched. The CDR3 has 12 amino acids. CDR1 and CDR2 from the germline V gene are ENHRY and SYGVKD. Here the CDR3 reads CAISDGTVELFF. In nucleotides, the CDR3 is TGTGCCATCAGTGACGGGACAGTTGAGCTGTTTTTT.

V usage is TRBV19 and J usage is TRBJ1-5; D is perhaps TRBD1 (5 bases). Trimming took off 5 bases at V and 11 bases at J, with 16 bases between the two ends. CDR3 length equals 13 residues. Germline-derived CDR1 and CDR2 are LNHDA and SQIVND (reference sequence). As DNA, the CDR3 is TGTGCCAGTAGTTTTTCAGGTCAGACAGCCCAGCATTTT. Translating it yields CASSFSGQTAQHF.

This chain joins TRBV9 and TRBJ2-3; 7 nucleotides match TRBD1. CDR3 size: 18 residues. Trimming cost V 0 bases and J 0 bases; bases outside gene matches: 10. Germline-derived CDR1 and CDR2 are SGDLS and YYNGEE. CDR3 sequence: CASSVARDRHYSTDTQYF. In DNA, the CDR3 is TGTGCCAGCAGCGTAGCTAGGGACAGACATTATAGCACAGATACGCAGTATTTT.

This clone was detected once. In DNA, the CDR3 is TGTGCCAGCAGCCTCTATGACAGGCAGGAGGATGGCTACACCTTC. Amino acids: CASSLYDRQEDGYTF. V gene TRBV7-2 combines with J gene TRBJ1-2, with D possibly TRBD1 on 6 matching bases. Between the trimmed V and J ends, which lost 5 bases and 6 bases, there was a span of 19 bases. Germline V gene lookup returns CDR1 SGHTA and CDR2 FQGNSA. This CDR3 spans 15 amino acids.

V usage is TRBV2 and J usage is TRBJ1-5; TRBD1 matches 10 bases. The V gene end was trimmed by 7 bases and the J gene end by 11 bases; junction bases not matched to a gene: 11. The CDR3 is 14 residues long. Germline V gene data show CDR1 as SNHLY and CDR2 as FYNNEI. CDR3 loop: CASKVGTGASAQHF. In DNA form, the CDR3 reads TGTGCCAGCAAGGTTGGGACAGGGGCTTCGGCCCAGCATTTT.

In this sample, this clone turned up once. The rearrangement joins TRBV11-2 to TRBJ1-2; D may be TRBD1 (6 bases). V was pared by 5 bases and J by 6 bases, with 10 bases between. This CDR3 comprises 12 residues. Germline V gene data show CDR1 as SGHAT and CDR2 as FQNNGV. CDR3 protein: CASSEQGHGYTF. CDR3 DNA: TGTGCCAGCAGCGAGCAGGGGCATGGCTACACCTTC.

V and J are TRBV7-9 and TRBJ2-5; TRBD2 matches 8 bases. V lost 5 bases, J lost 2 bases, and 7 bases stayed unmatched. Germline values: CDR1 SEHNR, CDR2 FQNEAQ (reference sequence). The CDR3 sequence is 15 residues long. The CDR3 sequence: CASSPSGTRQETQYF. The CDR3 region has the DNA TGTGCCAGCAGCCCATCCGGGACTAGACAAGAGACCCAGTACTTC.

This rearrangement joins TRBV2 to TRBJ2-7; weak D call: TRBD2 (5 bases). The germline V gene has CDR1 SNHLY and CDR2 FYNNEI. With 7 bases removed from V and 3 bases from J, the gap between germline ends came to 19 bases. The CDR3 consists of 15 residues. The DNA of the CDR3 is TGTGCCAGCAATCGAGGGTCGTACTTGGGCTACGAGCAGTACGTC. This codes for CASNRGSYLGYEQYV.

The rearrangement links TRBV7-2 to TRBJ2-1, with D uncertain. V was pared by 3 bases and J by 5 bases, with 8 bases between. The CDR3 is 13 amino acids. The germline V gene encodes CDR1 SGHTA and CDR2 FQGNSA. CDR3 region: CASSFVRDNEQFF. The CDR3 bases are TGTGCCAGCAGCTTCGTCCGAGACAATGAGCAGTTCTTC.

The chain combines TRBV28 with TRBJ2-1; 14 positions agree with TRBD2. The V gene end was trimmed by 6 bases and the J gene end by 4 bases; junction bases not matched to a gene: 5. CDR3 length: 16 amino acids. The germline V gene encodes CDR1 MDHEN and CDR2 SYDVKM. The CDR3 DNA reads TGTGCCAGCAGCGGACTAGCGGGAGGAAAATACAATGAGCAGTTCTTC. Translation: CASSGLAGGKYNEQFF. The full variable domain, its missing parts supplied by reference TRBV28 and TRBJ2-1, is DVKVTQSSRYLVKRTGEKVFLECVQDMDHENMFWYRQDPGLGLRLIYFSYDVKMKEKGDIPEGYSVSREKKERFSLILESASTNQTSMYLCASSGLAGGKYNEQFFGPGTRLTVL.

This clone has just a few counts. The V and J genes are TRBV6-6 and TRBJ1-6; D is ambiguous. CDR1 and CDR2 from the germline V gene are MNHNY and SVGAGI (reference sequence). This CDR3 comprises 14 residues. V was pared by 8 bases and J by 7 bases, with 15 bases between. The CDR3, as DNA: TGTGCCAGCTGCCGGCGGGAGCTGAATTCACCCCTCCACTTT. Its protein is CASCRRELNSPLHF.

This clone has a single count. The rearrangement links TRBV30 to TRBJ2-3, with D perhaps matching TRBD2 (5 bases). This CDR3 has 14 amino acids. Trimming took off 0 bases at V and 1 base at J, with 8 bases between the two ends. Germline V gene data show CDR1 as GTSNPN and CDR2 as SVGIG (reference sequence). CDR3 sequence reads: CAWSVLGGTDTQYF. DNA of the CDR3: TGTGCCTGGAGTGTACTGGGAGGCACAGATACGCAGTATTTT.

The genes are TRBV9 and TRBJ1-2; tentatively, D is TRBD1 (5 bases). Trimming took off 4 bases at V and 4 bases at J, with 11 bases between the two ends. The length of the CDR3 is 13 residues. Germline values: CDR1 SGDLS, CDR2 YYNGEE. CDR3 bases: TGTGCCAGCAGCCGCCGGGACTCCTATGGCTACACCTTC. The encoded protein is CASSRRDSYGYTF.

The CDR3 nucleotides read TGTGCCAGCAGTACCTCGGACAGGGAGGGTGGCTACACCTTC. This encodes CASSTSDREGGYTF. The V and J genes are TRBV6-5 and TRBJ1-2; the match to TRBD1 covers 8 bases. Trimming cost V 5 bases and J 7 bases; bases outside gene matches: 9. The CDR3 sequence is 14 residues long. Germline V gene sequence: CDR1 MNHEY, CDR2 SVGAGI.

The chain combines TRBV28 with TRBJ2-7; D is unclear. V was shortened by 4 bases and J by 6 bases, with 7 bases between the two germline ends. CDR1 and CDR2 from the germline V gene are MDHEN and SYDVKM. The CDR3 loop spans 11 amino acids. CDR3 amino acids: CASSSQVEQYF. The CDR3 DNA follows: TGTGCCAGCAGTTCTCAGGTCGAGCAGTACTTC.

The rearrangement uses TRBV7-9 and TRBJ1-6; 8 bases align to TRBD1. CDR3 size: 15 residues. V lost 7 bases to trimming and J lost 9 bases; unmatched junction nucleotides: 11. In germline, CDR1 is SEHNR, CDR2 FQNEAQ (reference sequence). CDR3 coding DNA: TGTGCCAGCACCCATGGAGGACAGGGAGGTTCACCCCTCCACTTT. It encodes CASTHGGQGGSPLHF.

This chain links TRBV6-5 with TRBJ1-1, with D unresolved. Germline V lookup: CDR1 MNHEY, CDR2 SVGAGI. There are 16 residues in the CDR3. Trimming shortened V by 4 bases and J by 1 base, and 16 bases separated the two germline ends. Here the CDR3 reads CASSLRLRQKNTEAFF. In DNA form, the CDR3 reads TGTGCCAGCAGTTTACGACTCCGGCAGAAGAACACTGAAGCTTTCTTT.

The chain links TRBV25-1 to TRBJ2-2; D unclear. CDR1 and CDR2 from the germline V gene are MGHDK and SYGVNS. This CDR3 is 11 amino acids long. Trimming cost V 8 bases and J 7 bases, with 8 bases left between them. The CDR3 loop is CASLERGELFF. CDR3 bases: TGTGCCAGCCTAGAGCGCGGGGAGCTGTTTTTT.

The chain uses TRBV7-2 and TRBJ1-4; 8 bases fit TRBD1. The CDR3 runs 14 residues. Germline V lookup: CDR1 SGHTA, CDR2 FQGNSA. V was pared by 9 bases and J by 6 bases, with 9 bases of the junction left unmatched. The CDR3 loop reads CASKQGGSDEKLFF. CDR3 nucleotide sequence: TGTGCCAGTAAACAGGGGGGCAGTGATGAAAAACTGTTTTTT.